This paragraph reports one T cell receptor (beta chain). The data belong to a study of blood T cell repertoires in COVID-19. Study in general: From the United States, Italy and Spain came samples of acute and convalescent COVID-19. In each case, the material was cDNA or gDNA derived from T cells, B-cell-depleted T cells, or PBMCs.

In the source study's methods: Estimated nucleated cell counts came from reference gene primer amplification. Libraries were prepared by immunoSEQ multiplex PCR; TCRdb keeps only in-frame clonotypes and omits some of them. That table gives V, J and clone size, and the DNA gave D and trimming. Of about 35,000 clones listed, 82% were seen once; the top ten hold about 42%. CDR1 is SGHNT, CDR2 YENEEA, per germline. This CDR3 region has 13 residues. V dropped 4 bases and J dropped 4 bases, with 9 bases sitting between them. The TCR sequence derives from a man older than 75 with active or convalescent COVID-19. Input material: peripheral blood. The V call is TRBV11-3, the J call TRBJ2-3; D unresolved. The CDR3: CASSSSGADTQYF. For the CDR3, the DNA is TGTGCCAGCAGCTCATCGGGTGCAGATACGCAGTATTTT. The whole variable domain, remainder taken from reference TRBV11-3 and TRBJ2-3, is EAGVVQSPRYKIIEKKQPVAFWCNPISGHNTLYWYLQNLGQGPELLIRYENEEAVDDSQLPKDRFSAERLKGVDSTLKIQPAELGDSAVYLCASSSSGADTQYFGPGTRLTVL.